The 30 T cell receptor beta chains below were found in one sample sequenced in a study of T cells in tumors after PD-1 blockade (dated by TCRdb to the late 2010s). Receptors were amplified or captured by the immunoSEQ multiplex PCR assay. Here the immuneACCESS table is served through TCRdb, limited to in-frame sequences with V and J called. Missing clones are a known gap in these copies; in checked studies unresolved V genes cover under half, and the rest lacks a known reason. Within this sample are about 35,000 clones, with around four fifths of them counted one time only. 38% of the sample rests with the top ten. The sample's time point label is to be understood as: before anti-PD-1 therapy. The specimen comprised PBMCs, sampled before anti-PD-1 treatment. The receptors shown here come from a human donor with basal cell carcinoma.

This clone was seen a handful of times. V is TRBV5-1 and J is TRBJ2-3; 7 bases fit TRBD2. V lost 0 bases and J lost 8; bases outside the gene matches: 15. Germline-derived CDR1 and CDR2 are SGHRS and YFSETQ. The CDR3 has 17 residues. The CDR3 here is CASSLGDYSIPGGTQYF. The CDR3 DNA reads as TGCGCCAGCAGCTTGGGGGACTACTCAATCCCCGGGGGTACGCAGTATTTT. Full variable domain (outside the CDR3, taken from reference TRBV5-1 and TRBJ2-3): KAGVTQTPRYLIKTRGQQVTLSCSPISGHRSVSWYQQTPGQGLQFLFEYFSETQRNKGNFPGRFSGRQFSNSRSEMNVSTLELGDSALYLCASSLGDYSIPGGTQYFGPGTRLTVL.

The CDR3 DNA follows: TGTGCCAGTAGTATAGATGTGCGGGGCTCTGGGGCCAACGTCCTGACTTTC. Its translation: CASSIDVRGSGANVLTF. J is TRBJ2-6 and V is TRBV19; TRBD2 is a possible D gene (6 bases). The CDR3 has 17 amino acids. CDR1 is LNHDA and CDR2 is SQIVND in the germline V gene (reference sequence). Between the trimmed V and J ends, which lost 0 bases and 0 bases, there was a span of 9 bases.

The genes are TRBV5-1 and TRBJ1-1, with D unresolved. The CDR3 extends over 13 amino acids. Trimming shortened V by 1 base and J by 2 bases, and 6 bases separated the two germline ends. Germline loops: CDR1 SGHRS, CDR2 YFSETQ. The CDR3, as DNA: TGCGCCAGCAGCTTGACAGCTAACACTGAAGCTTTCTTT. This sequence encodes CASSLTANTEAFF. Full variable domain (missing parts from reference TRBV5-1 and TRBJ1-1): KAGVTQTPRYLIKTRGQQVTLSCSPISGHRSVSWYQQTPGQGLQFLFEYFSETQRNKGNFPGRFSGRQFSNSRSEMNVSTLELGDSALYLCASSLTANTEAFFGQGTRLTVV.

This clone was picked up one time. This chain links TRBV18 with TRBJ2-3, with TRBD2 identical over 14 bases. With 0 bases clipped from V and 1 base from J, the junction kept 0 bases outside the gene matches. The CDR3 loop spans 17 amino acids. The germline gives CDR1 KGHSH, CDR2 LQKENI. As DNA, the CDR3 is TGTGCCAGCTCACCACCGGGACTAGCGGGGGGCACAGATACGCAGTATTTT. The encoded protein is CASSPPGLAGGTDTQYF.

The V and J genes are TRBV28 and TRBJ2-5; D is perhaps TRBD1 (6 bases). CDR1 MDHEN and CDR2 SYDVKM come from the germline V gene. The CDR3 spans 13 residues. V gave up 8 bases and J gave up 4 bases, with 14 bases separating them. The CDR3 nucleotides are TGTGCCAGCGCAGGGGCGGGTCGAGAGACCCAGTACTTC. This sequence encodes CASAGAGRETQYF.

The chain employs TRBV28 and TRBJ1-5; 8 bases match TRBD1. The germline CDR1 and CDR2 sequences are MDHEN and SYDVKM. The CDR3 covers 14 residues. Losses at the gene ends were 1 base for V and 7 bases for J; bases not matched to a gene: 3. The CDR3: CASSLSGGEQPQHF. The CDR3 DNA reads TGTGCCAGCAGTTTATCAGGGGGCGAACAGCCCCAGCATTTT. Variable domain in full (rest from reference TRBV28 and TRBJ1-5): DVKVTQSSRYLVKRTGEKVFLECVQDMDHENMFWYRQDPGLGLRLIYFSYDVKMKEKGDIPEGYSVSREKKERFSLILESASTNQTSMYLCASSLSGGEQPQHFGDGTRLSIL.

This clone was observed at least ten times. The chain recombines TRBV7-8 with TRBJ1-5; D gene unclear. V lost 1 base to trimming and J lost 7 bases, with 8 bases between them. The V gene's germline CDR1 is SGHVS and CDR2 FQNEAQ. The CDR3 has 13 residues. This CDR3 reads CASSLVAKQPQHF. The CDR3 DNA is TGTGCCAGCAGCTTAGTGGCCAAACAGCCCCAGCATTTT.

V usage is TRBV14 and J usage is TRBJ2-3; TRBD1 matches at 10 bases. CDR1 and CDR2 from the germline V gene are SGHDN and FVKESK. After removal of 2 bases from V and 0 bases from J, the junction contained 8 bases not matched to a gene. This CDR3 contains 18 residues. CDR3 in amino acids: CASSQPRTGGSSTDTQYF. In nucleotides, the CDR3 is TGTGCCAGCAGCCAACCCCGGACAGGGGGAAGTAGCACAGATACGCAGTATTTT.

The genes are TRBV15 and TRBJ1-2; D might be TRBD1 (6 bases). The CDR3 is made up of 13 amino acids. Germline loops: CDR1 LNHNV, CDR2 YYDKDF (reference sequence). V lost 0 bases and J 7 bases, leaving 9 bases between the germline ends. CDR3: CATSRDGGFGYTF. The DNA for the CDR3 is TGTGCCACCAGCAGAGATGGGGGCTTTGGCTACACCTTC.

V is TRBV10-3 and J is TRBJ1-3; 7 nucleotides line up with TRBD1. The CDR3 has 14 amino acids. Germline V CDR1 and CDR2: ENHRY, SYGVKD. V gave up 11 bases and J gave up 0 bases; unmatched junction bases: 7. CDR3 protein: CAGGQPDSGNTIYF. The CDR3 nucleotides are TGTGCCGGGGGACAGCCAGACTCTGGAAACACCATATATTTT.

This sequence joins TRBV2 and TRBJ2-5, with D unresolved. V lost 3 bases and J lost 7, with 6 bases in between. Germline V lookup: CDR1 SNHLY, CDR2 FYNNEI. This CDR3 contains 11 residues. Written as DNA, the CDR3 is TGTGCCAGCAGTGAGTTAGGGACCCAGTACTTC. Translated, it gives CASSELGTQYF.

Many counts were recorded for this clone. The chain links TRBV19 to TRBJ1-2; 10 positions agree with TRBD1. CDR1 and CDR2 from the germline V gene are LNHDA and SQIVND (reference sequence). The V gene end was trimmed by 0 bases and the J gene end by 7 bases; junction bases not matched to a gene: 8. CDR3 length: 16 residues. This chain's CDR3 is CASSIDVTGGATGYTF. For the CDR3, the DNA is TGTGCCAGTAGTATAGACGTGACAGGGGGCGCGACTGGCTACACCTTC.

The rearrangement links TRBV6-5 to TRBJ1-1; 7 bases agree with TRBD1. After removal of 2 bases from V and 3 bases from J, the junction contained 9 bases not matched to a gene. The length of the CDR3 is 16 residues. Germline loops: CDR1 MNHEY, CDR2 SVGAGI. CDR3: CASSYQGGGRDTEAFF. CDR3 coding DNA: TGTGCCAGCAGTTACCAAGGGGGCGGACGGGACACTGAAGCTTTCTTT.

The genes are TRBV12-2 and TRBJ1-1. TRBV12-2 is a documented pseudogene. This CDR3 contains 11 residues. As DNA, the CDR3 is TGTGCAAGCATAAGGAACACTGAAGCTTTCTTT. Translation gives CASIRNTEAFF.

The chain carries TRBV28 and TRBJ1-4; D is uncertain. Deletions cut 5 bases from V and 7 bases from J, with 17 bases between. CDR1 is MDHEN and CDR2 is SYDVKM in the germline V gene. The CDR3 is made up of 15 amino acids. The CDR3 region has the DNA TGTGCCAGCAGTACCCTAAGTGGTTCAGGTGAAAAACTGTTTTTT. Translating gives CASSTLSGSGEKLFF.

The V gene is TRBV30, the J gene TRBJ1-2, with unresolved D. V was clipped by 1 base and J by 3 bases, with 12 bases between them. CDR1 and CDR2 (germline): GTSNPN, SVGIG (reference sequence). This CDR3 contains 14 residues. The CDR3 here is CAWSAKGRYYGYTF. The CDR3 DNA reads TGTGCCTGGAGTGCTAAAGGACGGTACTATGGCTACACCTTC.

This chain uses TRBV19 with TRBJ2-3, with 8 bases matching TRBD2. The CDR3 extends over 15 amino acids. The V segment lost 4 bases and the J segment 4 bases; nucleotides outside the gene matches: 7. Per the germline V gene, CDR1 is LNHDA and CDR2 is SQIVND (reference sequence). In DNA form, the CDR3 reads TGTGCCAGTAGTAATCCGGGGGGGAATCCAGATACGCAGTATTTT. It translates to CASSNPGGNPDTQYF.

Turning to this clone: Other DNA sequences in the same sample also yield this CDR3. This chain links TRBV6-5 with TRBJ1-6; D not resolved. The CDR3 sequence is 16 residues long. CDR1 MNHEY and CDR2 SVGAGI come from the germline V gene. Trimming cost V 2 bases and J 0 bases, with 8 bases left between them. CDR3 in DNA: TGTGCCAGCAGTTACGCAGAGAGCTCCTATAATTCACCCCTCCACTTT. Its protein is CASSYAESSYNSPLHF.

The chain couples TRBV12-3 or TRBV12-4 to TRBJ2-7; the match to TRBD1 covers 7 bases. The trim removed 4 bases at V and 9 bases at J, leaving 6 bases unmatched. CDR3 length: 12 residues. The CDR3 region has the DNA TGTGCCAGCAGTTCCGGGACAGCACGGCAGTACTTC. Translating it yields CASSSGTARQYF.

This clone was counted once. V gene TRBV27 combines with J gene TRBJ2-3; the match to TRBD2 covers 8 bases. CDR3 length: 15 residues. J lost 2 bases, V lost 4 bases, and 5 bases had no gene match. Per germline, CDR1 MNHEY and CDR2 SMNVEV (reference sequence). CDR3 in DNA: TGTGCCAGCAGTTCCTTAGCGGGGTACACAGATACGCAGTATTTT. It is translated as CASSSLAGYTDTQYF.

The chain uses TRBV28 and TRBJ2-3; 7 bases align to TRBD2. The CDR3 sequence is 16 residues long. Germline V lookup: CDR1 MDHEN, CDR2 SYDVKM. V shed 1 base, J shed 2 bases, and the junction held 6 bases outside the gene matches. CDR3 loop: CASSLLTSLSTDTQYF. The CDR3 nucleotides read TGTGCCAGCAGTTTATTGACTAGCTTGTCCACAGATACGCAGTATTTT.

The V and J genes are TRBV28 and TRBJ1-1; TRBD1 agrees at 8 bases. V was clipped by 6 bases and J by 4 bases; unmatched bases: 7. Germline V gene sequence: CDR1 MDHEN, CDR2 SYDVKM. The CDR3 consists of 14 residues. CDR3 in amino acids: CASRTQGARTEAFF. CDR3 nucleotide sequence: TGTGCCAGCAGGACCCAGGGGGCTCGCACTGAAGCTTTCTTT.

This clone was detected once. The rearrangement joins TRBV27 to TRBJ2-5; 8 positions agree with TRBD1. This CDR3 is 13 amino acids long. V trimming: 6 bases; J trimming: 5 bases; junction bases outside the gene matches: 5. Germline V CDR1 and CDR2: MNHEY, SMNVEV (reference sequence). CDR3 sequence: CASSPGGPETQYF. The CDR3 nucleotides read TGTGCCAGCAGCCCAGGGGGCCCGGAGACCCAGTACTTC.

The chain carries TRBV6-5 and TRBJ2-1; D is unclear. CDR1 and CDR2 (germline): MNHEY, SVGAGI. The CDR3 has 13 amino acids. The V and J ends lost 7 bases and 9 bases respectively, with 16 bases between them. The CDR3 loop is CASTQNMGPEQFF. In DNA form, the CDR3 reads TGTGCCAGCACCCAAAATATGGGTCCTGAGCAGTTCTTC.

The CDR3 spells CATSRDPGLAGVGETQYF. As DNA, the CDR3 is TGTGCCACCAGCAGAGATCCGGGACTAGCGGGAGTTGGGGAGACCCAGTACTTC. The rearrangement uses TRBV15 and TRBJ2-5; 14 nucleotides match TRBD2. Germline V gene sequence: CDR1 LNHNV, CDR2 YYDKDF (reference sequence). The V segment lost 0 bases and the J segment 5 bases; nucleotides outside the gene matches: 8. The CDR3 has 18 amino acids.

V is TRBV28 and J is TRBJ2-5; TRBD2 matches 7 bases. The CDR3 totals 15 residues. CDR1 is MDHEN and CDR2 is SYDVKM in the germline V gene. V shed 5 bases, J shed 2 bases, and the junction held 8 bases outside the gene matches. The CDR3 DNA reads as TGTGCCAGCAGTCCTTCCCGGGGGGAGCAAGAGACCCAGTACTTC. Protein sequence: CASSPSRGEQETQYF.

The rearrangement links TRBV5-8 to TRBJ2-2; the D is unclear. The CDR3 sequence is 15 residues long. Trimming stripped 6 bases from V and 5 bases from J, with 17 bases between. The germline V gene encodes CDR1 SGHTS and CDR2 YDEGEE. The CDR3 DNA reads TGTGCCAGCATCCCGACCCCCAAAGGGACCGGGGAGCTGTTTTTT. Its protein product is CASIPTPKGTGELFF.

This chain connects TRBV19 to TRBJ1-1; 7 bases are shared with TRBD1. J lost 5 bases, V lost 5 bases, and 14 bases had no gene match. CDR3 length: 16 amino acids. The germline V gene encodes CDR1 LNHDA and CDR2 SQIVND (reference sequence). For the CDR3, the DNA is TGTGCCAGTAGTGATCTCCCCGGGACAGCGGCGACTGAAGCTTTCTTT. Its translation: CASSDLPGTAATEAFF. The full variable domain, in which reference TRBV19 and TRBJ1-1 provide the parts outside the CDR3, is DGGITQSPKYLFRKEGQNVTLSCEQNLNHDAMYWYRQDPGQGLRLIYYSQIVNDFQKGDIAEGYSVSREKKESFPLTVTSAQKNPTAFYLCASSDLPGTAATEAFFGQGTRLTVV.

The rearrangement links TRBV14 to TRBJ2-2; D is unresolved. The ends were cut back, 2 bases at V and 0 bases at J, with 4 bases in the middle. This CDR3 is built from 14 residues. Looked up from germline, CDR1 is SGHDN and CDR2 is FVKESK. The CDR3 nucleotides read TGTGCCAGCAGCCAACTTCCGAACACCGGGGAGCTGTTTTTT. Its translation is CASSQLPNTGELFF.

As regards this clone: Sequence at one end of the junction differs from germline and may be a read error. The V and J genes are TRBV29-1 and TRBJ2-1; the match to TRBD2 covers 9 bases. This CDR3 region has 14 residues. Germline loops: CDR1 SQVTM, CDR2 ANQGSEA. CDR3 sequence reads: CSAETRGGRNEQFF. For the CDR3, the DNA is TGCAGCGCTGAAACGCGGGGGGGCCGTAATGAGCAGTTCTTC.